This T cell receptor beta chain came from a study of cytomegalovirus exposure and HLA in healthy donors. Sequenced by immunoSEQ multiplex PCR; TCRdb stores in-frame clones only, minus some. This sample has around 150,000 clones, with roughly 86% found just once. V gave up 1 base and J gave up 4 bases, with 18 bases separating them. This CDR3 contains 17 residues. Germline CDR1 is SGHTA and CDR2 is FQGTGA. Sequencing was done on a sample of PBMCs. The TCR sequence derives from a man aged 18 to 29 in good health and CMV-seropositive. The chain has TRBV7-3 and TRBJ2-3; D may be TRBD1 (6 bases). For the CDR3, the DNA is TGTGCCAGCAGCTTAAGGGGACACAGAAGTTCTGCAGATACGCAGTATTTT. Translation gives CASSLRGHRSSADTQYF.